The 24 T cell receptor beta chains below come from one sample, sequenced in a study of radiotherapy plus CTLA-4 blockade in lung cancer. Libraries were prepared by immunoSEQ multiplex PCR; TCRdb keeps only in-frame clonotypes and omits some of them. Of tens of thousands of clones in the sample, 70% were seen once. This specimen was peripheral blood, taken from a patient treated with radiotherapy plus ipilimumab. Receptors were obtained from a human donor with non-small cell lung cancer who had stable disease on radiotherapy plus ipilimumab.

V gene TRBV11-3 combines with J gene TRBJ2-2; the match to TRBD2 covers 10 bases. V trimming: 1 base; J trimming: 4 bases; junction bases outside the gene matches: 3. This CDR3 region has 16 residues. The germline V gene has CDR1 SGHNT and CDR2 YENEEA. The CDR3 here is CASSLGASGSTGELFF. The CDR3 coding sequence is TGTGCCAGCAGCTTAGGCGCTAGCGGGAGCACCGGGGAGCTGTTTTTT.

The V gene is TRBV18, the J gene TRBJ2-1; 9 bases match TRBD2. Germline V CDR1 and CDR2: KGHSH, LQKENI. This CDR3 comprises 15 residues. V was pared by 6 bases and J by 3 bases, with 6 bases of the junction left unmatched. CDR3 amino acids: CASSIAGEGYNEQFF. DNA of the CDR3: TGTGCCAGCTCCATAGCGGGAGAGGGCTACAATGAGCAGTTCTTC.

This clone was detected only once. CDR3 sequence reads: CASSSGGLTQPQHF. CDR3 in DNA: TGTGCCAGCAGTTCCGGAGGCTTAACTCAGCCCCAGCATTTT. This chain links TRBV7-2 with TRBJ1-5; D remains unclear. There are 14 residues in the CDR3. The V gene lost 6 bases and the J gene lost 6 bases, with 15 bases spanning the gap. Per germline, CDR1 SGHTA and CDR2 FQGNSA. Filled out from reference TRBV7-2 and TRBJ1-5, the complete variable domain reads GAGVSQSPSNKVTEKGKDVELRCDPISGHTALYWYRQSLGQGLEFLIYFQGNSAPDKSGLPSDRFSAERTGGSVSTLTIQRTQQEDSAVYLCASSSGGLTQPQHFGDGTRLSIL.

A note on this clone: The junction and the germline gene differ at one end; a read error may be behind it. This chain's CDR3 is CASSKDRAFEKLFF. The CDR3 bases are TGTGCCAGCAGCAAAGACAGGGCCTTTGAAAAACTGTTTTTT. The J gene is TRBJ1-4, the V gene TRBV4-2, with TRBD1 identical over 7 bases. Germline V lookup: CDR1 LGHNA, CDR2 YNFKEQ. The CDR3 totals 14 residues.

This chain's CDR3 is CASSYSRGGKVEKLFF. CDR3 nucleotide sequence: TGTGCCAGCAGTTACTCCAGAGGGGGTAAGGTTGAAAAACTGTTTTTT. This sequence joins TRBV6-5 and TRBJ1-4, with D perhaps TRBD1 (6 bases). The V gene lost 0 bases and the J gene lost 7 bases, with 15 bases spanning the gap. The CDR3 spans 16 residues. Germline V gene lookup returns CDR1 MNHEY and CDR2 SVGAGI.

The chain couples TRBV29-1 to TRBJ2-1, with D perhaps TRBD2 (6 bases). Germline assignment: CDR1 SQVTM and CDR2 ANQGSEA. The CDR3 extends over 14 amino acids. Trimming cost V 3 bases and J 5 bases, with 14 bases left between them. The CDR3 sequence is CSVDGTEGNNEQFF. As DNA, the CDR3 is TGCAGCGTTGATGGGACTGAGGGGAACAATGAGCAGTTCTTC.

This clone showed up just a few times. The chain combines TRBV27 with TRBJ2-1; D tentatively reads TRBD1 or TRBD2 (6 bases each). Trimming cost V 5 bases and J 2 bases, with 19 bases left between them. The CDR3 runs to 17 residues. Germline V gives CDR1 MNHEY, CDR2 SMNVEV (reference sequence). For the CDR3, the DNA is TGTGCCAGCAGTCTACTAGGGGGGTTTGGGCCCTACAATGAGCAGTTCTTC. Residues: CASSLLGGFGPYNEQFF.

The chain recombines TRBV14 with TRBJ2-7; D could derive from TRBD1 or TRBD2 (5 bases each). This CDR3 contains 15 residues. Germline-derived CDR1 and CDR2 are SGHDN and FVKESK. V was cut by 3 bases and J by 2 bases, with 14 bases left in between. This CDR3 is CASSHGTGRAYEQYF. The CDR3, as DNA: TGTGCCAGCAGCCACGGAACGGGACGGGCCTACGAGCAGTACTTC. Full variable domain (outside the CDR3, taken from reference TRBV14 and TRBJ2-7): EAGVTQFPSHSVIEKGQTVTLRCDPISGHDNLYWYRRVMGKEIKFLLHFVKESKQDESGMPNNRFLAERTGGTYSTLKVQPAELEDSGVYFCASSHGTGRAYEQYFGPGTRLTVT.

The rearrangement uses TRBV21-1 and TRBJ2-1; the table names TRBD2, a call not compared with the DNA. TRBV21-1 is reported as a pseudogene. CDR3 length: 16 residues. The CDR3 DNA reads TGTGCCAGCAGCAAAAAGGGGACTAGCGGGAGTGATGAGCAGTTCTTC. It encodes CASSKKGTSGSDEQFF.

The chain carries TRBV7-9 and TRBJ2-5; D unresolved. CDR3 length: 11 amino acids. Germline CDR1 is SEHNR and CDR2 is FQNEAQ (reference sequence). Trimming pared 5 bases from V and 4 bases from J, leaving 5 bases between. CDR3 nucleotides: TGTGCCAGCAGCCCAGCAGAGACCCAGTACTTC. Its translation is CASSPAETQYF.

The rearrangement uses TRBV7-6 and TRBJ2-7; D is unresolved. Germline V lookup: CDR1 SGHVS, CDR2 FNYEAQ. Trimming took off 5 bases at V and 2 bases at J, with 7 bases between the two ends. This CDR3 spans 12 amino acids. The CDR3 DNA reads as TGTGCCAGCAGCCCAGGCACCTACGAGCAGTACTTC. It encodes CASSPGTYEQYF. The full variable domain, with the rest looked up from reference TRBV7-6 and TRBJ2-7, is GAGVSQSPRYKVTKRGQDVALRCDPISGHVSLYWYRQALGQGPEFLTYFNYEAQQDKSGLPNDRFSAERPEGSISTLTIQRTEQRDSAMYRCASSPGTYEQYFGPGTRLTVT.

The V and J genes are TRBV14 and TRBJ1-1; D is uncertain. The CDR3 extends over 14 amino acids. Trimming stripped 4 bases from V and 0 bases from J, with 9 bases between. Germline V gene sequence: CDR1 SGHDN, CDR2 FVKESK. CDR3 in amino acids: CASSRPGMNTEAFF. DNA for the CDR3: TGTGCCAGCAGCCGACCCGGGATGAACACTGAAGCTTTCTTT.

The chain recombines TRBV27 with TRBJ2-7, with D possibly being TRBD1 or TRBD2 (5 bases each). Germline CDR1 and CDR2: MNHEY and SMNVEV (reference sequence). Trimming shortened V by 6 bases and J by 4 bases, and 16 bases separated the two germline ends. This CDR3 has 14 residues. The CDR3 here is CASSRTGATYEQYF. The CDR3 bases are TGTGCCAGCAGCCGCACCGGGGCGACATACGAGCAGTACTTC.

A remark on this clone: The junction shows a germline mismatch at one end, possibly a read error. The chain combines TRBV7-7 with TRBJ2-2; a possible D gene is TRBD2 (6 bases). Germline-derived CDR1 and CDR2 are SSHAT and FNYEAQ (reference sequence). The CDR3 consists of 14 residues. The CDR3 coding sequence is TGTGCTAGCAGCATTTCTAGCGTAACCGGGGAGCTGTTTTTT. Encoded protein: CASSISSVTGELFF.

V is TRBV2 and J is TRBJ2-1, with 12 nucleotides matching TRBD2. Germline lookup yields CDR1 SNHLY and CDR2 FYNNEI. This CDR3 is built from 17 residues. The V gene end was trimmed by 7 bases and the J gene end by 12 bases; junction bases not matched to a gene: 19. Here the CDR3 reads CASTARVGRTSGNAQFF. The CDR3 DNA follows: TGTGCCAGCACCGCCAGGGTCGGGAGGACTAGCGGGAACGCGCAGTTCTTC. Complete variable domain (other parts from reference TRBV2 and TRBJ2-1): EPEVTQTPSHQVTQMGQEVILRCVPISNHLYFYWYRQILGQKVEFLVSFYNNEISEKSEIFDDQFSVERPDGSNFTLKIRSTKLEDSAMYFCASTARVGRTSGNAQFFGPGTRLTVL.

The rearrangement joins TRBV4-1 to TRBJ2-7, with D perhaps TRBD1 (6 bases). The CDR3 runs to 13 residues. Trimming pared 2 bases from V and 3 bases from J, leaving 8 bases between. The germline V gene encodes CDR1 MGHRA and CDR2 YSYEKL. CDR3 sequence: CASSQTGFYEQYF. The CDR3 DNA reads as TGCGCCAGCAGCCAAACAGGGTTCTACGAGCAGTACTTC.

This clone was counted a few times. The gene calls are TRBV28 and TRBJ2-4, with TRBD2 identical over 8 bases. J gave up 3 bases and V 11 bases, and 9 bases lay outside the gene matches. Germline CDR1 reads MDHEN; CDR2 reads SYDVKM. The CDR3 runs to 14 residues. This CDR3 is CAESAGGVKNIQYF. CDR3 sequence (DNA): TGTGCCGAGTCGGCGGGAGGTGTCAAAAACATTCAGTACTTC.

The CDR3 is CASSSSGKTYEQYF. The CDR3 DNA follows: TGTGCCAGCAGCTCTAGCGGGAAGACCTACGAGCAGTACTTC. The chain carries TRBV7-9 and TRBJ2-7, with TRBD2 matching over 9 bases. CDR3 length: 14 amino acids. The trim removed 4 bases at V and 2 bases at J, leaving 3 bases unmatched. From germline, CDR1 is SEHNR and CDR2 FQNEAQ (reference sequence). Full variable domain (missing parts from reference TRBV7-9 and TRBJ2-7): DTGVSQNPRHKITKRGQNVTFRCDPISEHNRLYWYRQTLGQGPEFLTYFQNEAQLEKSRLLSDRFSAERPKGSFSTLEIQRTEQGDSAMYLCASSSSGKTYEQYFGPGTRLTVT.

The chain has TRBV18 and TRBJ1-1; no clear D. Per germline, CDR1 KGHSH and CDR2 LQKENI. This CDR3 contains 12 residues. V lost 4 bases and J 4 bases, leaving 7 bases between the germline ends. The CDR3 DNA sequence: TGTGCCAGCTCACAGGAGGGCACTGAAGCTTTCTTT. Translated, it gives CASSQEGTEAFF.

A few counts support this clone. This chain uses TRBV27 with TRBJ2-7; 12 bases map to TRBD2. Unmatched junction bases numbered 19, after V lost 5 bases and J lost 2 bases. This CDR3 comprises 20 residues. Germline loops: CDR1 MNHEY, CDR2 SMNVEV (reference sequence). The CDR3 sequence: CASSPPSSGRAIFAPYEQYF. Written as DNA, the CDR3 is TGTGCCAGCAGTCCCCCCTCTAGCGGGAGGGCCATATTTGCCCCCTACGAGCAGTACTTC.

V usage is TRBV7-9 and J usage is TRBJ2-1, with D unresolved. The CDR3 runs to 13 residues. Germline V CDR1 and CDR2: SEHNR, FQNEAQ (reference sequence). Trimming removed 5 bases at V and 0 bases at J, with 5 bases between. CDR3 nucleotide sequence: TGTGCCAGCAGCGCCCGCTCCTACAATGAGCAGTTCTTC. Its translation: CASSARSYNEQFF.

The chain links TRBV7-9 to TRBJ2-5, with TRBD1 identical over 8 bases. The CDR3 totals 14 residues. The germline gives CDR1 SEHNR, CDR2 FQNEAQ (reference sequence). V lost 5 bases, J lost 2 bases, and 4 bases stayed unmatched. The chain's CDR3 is CASSLTGVQETQYF. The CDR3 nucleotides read TGTGCCAGCAGCCTGACAGGGGTACAAGAGACCCAGTACTTC. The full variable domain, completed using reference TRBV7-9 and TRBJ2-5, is DTGVSQNPRHKITKRGQNVTFRCDPISEHNRLYWYRQTLGQGPEFLTYFQNEAQLEKSRLLSDRFSAERPKGSFSTLEIQRTEQGDSAMYLCASSLTGVQETQYFGPGTRLLVL.

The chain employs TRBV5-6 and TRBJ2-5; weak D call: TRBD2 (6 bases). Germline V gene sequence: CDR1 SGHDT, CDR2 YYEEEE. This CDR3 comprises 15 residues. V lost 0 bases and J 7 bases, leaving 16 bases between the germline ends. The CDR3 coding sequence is TGTGCCAGCAGCTTGGCGGCAGCCTCAGCGGGGACCCAGTACTTC. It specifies CASSLAAASAGTQYF.

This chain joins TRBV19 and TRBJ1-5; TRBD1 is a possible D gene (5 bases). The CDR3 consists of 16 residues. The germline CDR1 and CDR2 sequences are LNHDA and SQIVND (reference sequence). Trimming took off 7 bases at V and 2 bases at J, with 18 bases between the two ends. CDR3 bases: TGTGCCAGTACCCTCAGAGGAGGGGCCGGCAATCAGCCCCAGCATTTT. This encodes CASTLRGGAGNQPQHF. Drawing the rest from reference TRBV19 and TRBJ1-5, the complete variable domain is DGGITQSPKYLFRKEGQNVTLSCEQNLNHDAMYWYRQDPGQGLRLIYYSQIVNDFQKGDIAEGYSVSREKKESFPLTVTSAQKNPTAFYLCASTLRGGAGNQPQHFGDGTRLSIL.